This record looks at one TCR beta chain sequence and its context. The sample comes from a study of blood T cell repertoires in COVID-19. Study as a whole: Sources were T cells, B-cell-depleted T cells, or PBMCs; the material itself was cDNA or gDNA.

J lost 3 bases, V lost 0 bases, and 1 base had no gene match. Germline values: CDR1 LGHDT, CDR2 YNNKEL (reference sequence). This CDR3 is built from 14 residues. Original processing notes: Scientists estimated how many nucleated cells there were by amplifying reference gene primers. TCRdb's copy holds only in-frame clones and misses some; the assay was immunoSEQ multiplex PCR. V, J and clone size derive from that table, while D and trimming were established from the DNA sequence. Counted here are 99,000 or so clones, over 75% occurring once; the ten biggest clones make up roughly 6%. The chain carries TRBV3-1 (or the pseudogene TRBV3-2) and TRBJ1-2; 7 bases fit TRBD1. This clonotype originated in a human donor in a cohort sampled during active COVID-19. Sequenced input: peripheral blood. In nucleotides, the CDR3 is TGTGCCAGCAGCCAAGAAAGGGGGCACTATGGCTACACCTTC. It translates to CASSQERGHYGYTF.